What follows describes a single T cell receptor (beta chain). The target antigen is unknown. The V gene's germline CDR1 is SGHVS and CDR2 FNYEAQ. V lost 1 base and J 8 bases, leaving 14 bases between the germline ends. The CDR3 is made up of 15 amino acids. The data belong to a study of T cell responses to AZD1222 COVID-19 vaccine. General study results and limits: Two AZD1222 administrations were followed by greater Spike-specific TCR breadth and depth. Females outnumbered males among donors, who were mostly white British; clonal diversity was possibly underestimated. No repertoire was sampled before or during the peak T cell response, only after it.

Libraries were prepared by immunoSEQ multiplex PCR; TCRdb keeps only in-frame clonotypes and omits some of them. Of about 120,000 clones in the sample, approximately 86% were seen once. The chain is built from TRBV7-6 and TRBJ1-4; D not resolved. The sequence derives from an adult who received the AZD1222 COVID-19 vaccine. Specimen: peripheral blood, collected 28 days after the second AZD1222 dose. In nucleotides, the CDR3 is TGTGCCAGCAGCTTAGAATCCCAAGGAGGGGAAAAACTGTTTTTT. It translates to CASSLESQGGEKLFF. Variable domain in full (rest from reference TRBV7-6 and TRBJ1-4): GAGVSQSPRYKVTKRGQDVALRCDPISGHVSLYWYRQALGQGPEFLTYFNYEAQQDKSGLPNDRFSAERPEGSISTLTIQRTEQRDSAMYRCASSLESQGGEKLFFGSGTQLSVL.